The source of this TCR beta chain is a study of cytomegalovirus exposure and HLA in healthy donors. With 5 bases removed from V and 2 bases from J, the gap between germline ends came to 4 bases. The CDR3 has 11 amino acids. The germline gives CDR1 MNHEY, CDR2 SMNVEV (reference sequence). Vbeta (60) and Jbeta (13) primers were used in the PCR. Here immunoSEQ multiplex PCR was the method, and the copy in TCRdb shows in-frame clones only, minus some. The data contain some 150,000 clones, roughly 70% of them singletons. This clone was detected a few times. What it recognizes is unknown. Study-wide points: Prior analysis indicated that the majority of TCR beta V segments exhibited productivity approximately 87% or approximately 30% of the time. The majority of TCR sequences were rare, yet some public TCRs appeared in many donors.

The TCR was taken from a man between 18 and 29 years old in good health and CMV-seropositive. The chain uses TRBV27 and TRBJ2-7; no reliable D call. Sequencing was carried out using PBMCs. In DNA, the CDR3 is TGTGCCAGCAGTCATGCCTACGAGCAGTACTTC. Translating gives CASSHAYEQYF.